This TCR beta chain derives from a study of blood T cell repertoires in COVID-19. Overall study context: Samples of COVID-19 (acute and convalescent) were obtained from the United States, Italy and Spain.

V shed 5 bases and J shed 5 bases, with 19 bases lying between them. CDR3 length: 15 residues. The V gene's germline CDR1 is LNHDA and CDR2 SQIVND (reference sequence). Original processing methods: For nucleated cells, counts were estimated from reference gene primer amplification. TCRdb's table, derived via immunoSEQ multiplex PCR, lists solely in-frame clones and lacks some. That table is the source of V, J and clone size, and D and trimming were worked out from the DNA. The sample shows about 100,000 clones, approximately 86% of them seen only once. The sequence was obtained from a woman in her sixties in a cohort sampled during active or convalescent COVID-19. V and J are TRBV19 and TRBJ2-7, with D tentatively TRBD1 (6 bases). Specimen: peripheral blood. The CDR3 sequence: CASSLATSGVNEQYF. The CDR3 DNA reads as TGTGCCAGTAGTCTCGCCACCTCAGGGGTCAACGAGCAGTACTTC.